This TCR beta chain was documented in a study of blood T cell repertoires in COVID-19. About the research overall: Spain, Italy and the United States supplied samples that represented acute and convalescent COVID-19. From T cells, B-cell-depleted T cells, or PBMCs came the material, which was cDNA or gDNA.

Germline values: CDR1 SNHLY, CDR2 FYNNEI. CDR3 length equals 14 residues. V dropped 5 bases and J dropped 0 bases, with 8 bases sitting between them. Using immunoSEQ multiplex PCR, the repertoire was profiled, and TCRdb retains in-frame clones only, with some absent. The sample consists of around 62,000 clones, approximately 85% of them appearing once. This receptor was taken from a man aged 50-60 years with acute or convalescent COVID-19. The sample taken for sequencing was peripheral blood. The chain links TRBV2 to TRBJ1-5, with D perhaps TRBD1 (5 bases). This CDR3 is CASSIQDSNQPQHF. The CDR3 nucleotides are TGTGCCAGCAGTATACAGGATAGCAATCAGCCCCAGCATTTT. The whole variable domain, remainder taken from reference TRBV2 and TRBJ1-5, is EPEVTQTPSHQVTQMGQEVILRCVPISNHLYFYWYRQILGQKVEFLVSFYNNEISEKSEIFDDQFSVERPDGSNFTLKIRSTKLEDSAMYFCASSIQDSNQPQHFGDGTRLSIL.